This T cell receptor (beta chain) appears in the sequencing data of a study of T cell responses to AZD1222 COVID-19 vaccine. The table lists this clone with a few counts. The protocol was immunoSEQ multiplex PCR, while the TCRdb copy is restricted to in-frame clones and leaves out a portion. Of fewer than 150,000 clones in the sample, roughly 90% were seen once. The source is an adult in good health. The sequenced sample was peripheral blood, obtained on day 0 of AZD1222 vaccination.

The CDR3 is CASSLNPRRDTRNQPQHF. The CDR3 DNA follows: TGTGCCAGCAGCTTAAATCCACGACGGGACACCCGCAATCAGCCCCAGCATTTT. This chain uses TRBV7-2 with TRBJ1-5, with D perhaps matching TRBD1 (6 bases). The CDR3 length is 18 residues. Germline V gene lookup returns CDR1 SGHTA and CDR2 FQGNSA. V dropped 2 bases and J dropped 2 bases, with 19 bases sitting between them.